These T cell receptor beta chains were read from a single sample in a study of CXCR3-negative and CXCR3-positive naive CD8 T cells. TCRdb reprocessed the 5' RACE reads, keeping one entry per CDR3 protein, no DNA. The sample totals approximately 140,000 distinct CDR3 sequences. Sequenced: naive CXCR3+ CD8+ T cells from blood. All receptors derive from a human donor in good health. Some clones in this sample may be carry-over from other donors' samples. CDR3s include the opening cysteine and the closing phenylalanine or tryptophan. For some rows the clone size is stated as once, few or many, or as a class when expanded; others skip it.

j_call v_call clone_size cdr3_aa
TRBJ1-1 TRBV13 . CASSLGSGGTGDTEAFF
TRBJ2-5 TRBV5-1 . CASSFLLEQETQYF
TRBJ2-7 TRBV28 . CASSLVGRSYEQYF
TRBJ2-2 TRBV12-3/TRBV12-4 . CASSFVGLGARGTGELFF
TRBJ1-1 TRBV12-3/TRBV12-4 . CASSRSRSSTEAFF
TRBJ1-3 TRBV28 . CASSLFGGNGNTIYF
TRBJ2-7 TRBV29-1 medium-sized CSVWDSFYEQYF
TRBJ2-3 TRBV9 . CASSEGSGAADTQYF
TRBJ2-2 TRBV7-3 . CASSPYPLLTSGGLNTGELFF
TRBJ2-2 TRBV27 . CASSLISAGELFF
TRBJ2-2 TRBV29-1 . CSVTQLNTGELFF
TRBJ2-1 TRBV3-1 . CAGSQVYSLVGGAGEQFF
TRBJ2-7 TRBV5-1 . CASSLNGHYEQYF
TRBJ2-1 TRBV12-3/TRBV12-4 . CASRSNNEQFF
TRBJ2-7 TRBV29-1 . CSVEELKAETYEQYF
TRBJ2-7 TRBV7-9 . CASSTDIGDSYEQYF
TRBJ2-7 TRBV7-3 . CASSRNTEGNEQYF
TRBJ2-5 TRBV7-9 . CASSTGGLGETQYF
TRBJ2-1 TRBV12-3/TRBV12-4 . CASGGQRRYNEQFF
TRBJ2-1 TRBV7-8 . CASSLPLLATRVDPYNEQFF
TRBJ2-1 TRBV27 . CASSFPGIHNEQFF
TRBJ2-2 TRBV24-1 . CATSDPGASSTGELFF
TRBJ2-3 TRBV20-1 . CSARDPGQGLDTQYF
TRBJ1-1 TRBV6-2/TRBV6-3 . CASRTDRGHLWTEAFF
TRBJ2-7 TRBV5-6 . CASSLGGTVYEQYF
TRBJ2-7 TRBV7-9 . CASSLAGREQYF
TRBJ2-5 TRBV29-1 . CSVPRTSGEQETQYF
TRBJ2-1 TRBV7-2 . CASSLLVETAHEQFF
TRBJ2-7 TRBV3-1 . CASSQEGFGGYEQYF
TRBJ1-1 TRBV5-1 . CASSGGLDTEAFF
TRBJ2-2 TRBV5-6 . CASNDRDRDSQPYTGELFF
TRBJ1-1 TRBV9 . CASSDRDLGVTEASF
TRBJ2-1 TRBV29-1 . CSVEGAVDENYNEQFF
TRBJ2-3 TRBV14 . CASSQGRTDTQYF
TRBJ2-1 TRBV3-1 . CASSRAPAQGYEQFF